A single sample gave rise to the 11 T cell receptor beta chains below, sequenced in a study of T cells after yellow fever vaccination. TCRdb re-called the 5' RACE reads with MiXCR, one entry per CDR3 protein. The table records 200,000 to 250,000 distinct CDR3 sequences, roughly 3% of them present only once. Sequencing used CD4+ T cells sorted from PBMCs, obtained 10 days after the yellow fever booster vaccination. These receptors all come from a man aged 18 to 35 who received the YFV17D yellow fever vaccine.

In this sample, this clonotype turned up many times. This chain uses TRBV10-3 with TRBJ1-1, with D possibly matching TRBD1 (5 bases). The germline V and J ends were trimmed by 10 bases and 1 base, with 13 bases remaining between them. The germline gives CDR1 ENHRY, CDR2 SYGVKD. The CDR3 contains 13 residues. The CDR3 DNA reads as TGTGCCACCGTACAGGACGAGAACACTGAAGCTTTCTTT. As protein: CATVQDENTEAFF.

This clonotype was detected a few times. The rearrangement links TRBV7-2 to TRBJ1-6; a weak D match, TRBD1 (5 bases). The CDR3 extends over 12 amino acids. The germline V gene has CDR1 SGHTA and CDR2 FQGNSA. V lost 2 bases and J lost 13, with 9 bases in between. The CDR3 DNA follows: TGTGCCAGCAGCTTAAACAGGTTCCCCCTCCACTTT. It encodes CASSLNRFPLHF.

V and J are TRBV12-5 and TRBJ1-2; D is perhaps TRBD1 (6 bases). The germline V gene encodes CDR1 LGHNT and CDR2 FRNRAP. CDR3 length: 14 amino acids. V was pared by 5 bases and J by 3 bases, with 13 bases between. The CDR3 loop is CASGVGQYYYGYTF. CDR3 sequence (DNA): TGTGCTAGTGGTGTAGGACAGTATTACTATGGCTACACCTTC.

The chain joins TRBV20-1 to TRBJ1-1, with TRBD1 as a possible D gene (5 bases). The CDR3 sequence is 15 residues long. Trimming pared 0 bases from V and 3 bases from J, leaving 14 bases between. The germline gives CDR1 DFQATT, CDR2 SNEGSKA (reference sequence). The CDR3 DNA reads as TGCAGTGCTAGAGATTTGCAGGGTGACGACACTGAAGCTTTCTTT. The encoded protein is CSARDLQGDDTEAFF.

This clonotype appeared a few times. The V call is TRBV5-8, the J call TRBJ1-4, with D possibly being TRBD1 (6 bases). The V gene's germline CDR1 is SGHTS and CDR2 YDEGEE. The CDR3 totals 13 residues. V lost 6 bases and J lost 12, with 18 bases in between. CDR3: CASMTGPLAQLFF. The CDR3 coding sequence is TGTGCCAGCATGACAGGCCCCCTCGCACAACTGTTTTTT.

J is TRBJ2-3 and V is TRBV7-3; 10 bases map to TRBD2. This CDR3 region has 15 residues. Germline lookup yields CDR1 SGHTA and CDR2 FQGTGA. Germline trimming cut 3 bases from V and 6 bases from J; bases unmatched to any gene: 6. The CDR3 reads CASSFSGGPADTQYF. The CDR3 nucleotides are TGTGCCAGCAGCTTTAGCGGGGGGCCGGCGGATACGCAGTATTTT.

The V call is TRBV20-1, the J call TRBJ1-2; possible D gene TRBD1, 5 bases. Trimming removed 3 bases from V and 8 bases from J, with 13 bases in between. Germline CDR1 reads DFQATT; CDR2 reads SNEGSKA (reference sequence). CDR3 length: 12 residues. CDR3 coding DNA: TGCAGTGCTAGCGGGGGTCCGGGAGGCTACACCTTC. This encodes CSASGGPGGYTF.

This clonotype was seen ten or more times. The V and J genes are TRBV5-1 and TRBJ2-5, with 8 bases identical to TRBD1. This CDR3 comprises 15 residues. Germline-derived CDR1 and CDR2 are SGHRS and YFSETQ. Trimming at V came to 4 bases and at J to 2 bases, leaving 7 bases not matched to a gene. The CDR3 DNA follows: TGCGCCAGCAGCACCTCGACAGGGGAGCAAGAGACCCAGTACTTC. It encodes CASSTSTGEQETQYF. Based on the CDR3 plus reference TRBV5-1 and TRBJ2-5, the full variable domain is KAGVTQTPRYLIKTRGQQVTLSCSPISGHRSVSWYQQTPGQGLQFLFEYFSETQRNKGNFPGRFSGRQFSNSRSEMNVSTLELGDSALYLCASSTSTGEQETQYFGPGTRLLVL.

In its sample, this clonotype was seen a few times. The CDR3 protein is CATSRTGKETQYF. The CDR3 coding sequence is TGTGCCACCAGCAGAACAGGGAAAGAGACCCAGTACTTC. This chain links TRBV15 with TRBJ2-5; the D gene is possibly TRBD1 (6 bases). In germline, CDR1 is LNHNV, CDR2 YYDKDF (reference sequence). V lost 2 bases, J lost 3 bases, and 7 bases lay in between. The CDR3 runs 13 residues. The full variable domain, completed using reference TRBV15 and TRBJ2-5, is DAMVIQNPRYQVTQFGKPVTLSCSQTLNHNVMYWYQQKSSQAPKLLFHYYDKDFNNEADTPDNFQSRRPNTSFCFLDIRSPGLGDTAMYLCATSRTGKETQYFGPGTRLLVL.

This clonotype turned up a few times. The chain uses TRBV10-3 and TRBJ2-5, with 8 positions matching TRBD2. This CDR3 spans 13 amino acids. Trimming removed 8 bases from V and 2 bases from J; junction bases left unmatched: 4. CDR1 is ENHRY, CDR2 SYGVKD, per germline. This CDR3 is CAIAGLGQETQYF. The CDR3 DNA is TGTGCCATCGCGGGACTAGGACAAGAGACCCAGTACTTC.

CDR3 residues: CASSYSPGTSHTPYEQYV. The CDR3 DNA follows: TGTGCCAGCAGTTACAGTCCCGGGACTAGCCACACGCCCTACGAGCAGTACGTC. The V gene is TRBV6-2 or TRBV6-3, the J gene TRBJ2-7; 9 bases align to TRBD2. The CDR3 is 18 residues long. Germline CDR1 reads MNHEY; CDR2 reads SVGEGT. The ends lost 2 bases at V and 2 bases at J; junction bases unmatched: 13.